The sequence of this TCR beta chain was determined in a study of long-term antiretroviral therapy in people with HIV. Overall study findings and caveats: Those clones which expanded before ART made up the dominant part of the repertoire at all time points. Diversity measured after ART increased yet remained under transplant donor controls.

Note on this clone: Its specificity is not known.

Germline assignment: CDR1 SNHLY and CDR2 FYNNEI. Trimming took 2 bases from V and 5 from J, leaving 10 bases between them. This CDR3 has 13 residues. Samples were assayed with immunoSEQ v3.0 at survey level. The data were produced by immunoSEQ multiplex PCR, yet TCRdb's version contains in-frame clones alone and is incomplete. Of about 21,000 clones detected, less than 80% appear once; the ten largest clones hold over 9%. The chain recombines TRBV2 with TRBJ2-7; no clear D gene. The TCR originated in a woman in her forties with HIV. The source was unsorted PBMCs, collected 4.1 years after starting antiretroviral therapy. DNA of the CDR3: TGTGCCAGCAGTGAAACGAACAAACACGAGCAGTACTTC. Its protein is CASSETNKHEQYF. Combining the CDR3 with reference TRBV2 and TRBJ2-7 gives the whole variable domain EPEVTQTPSHQVTQMGQEVILRCVPISNHLYFYWYRQILGQKVEFLVSFYNNEISEKSEIFDDQFSVERPDGSNFTLKIRSTKLEDSAMYFCASSETNKHEQYFGPGTRLTVT.